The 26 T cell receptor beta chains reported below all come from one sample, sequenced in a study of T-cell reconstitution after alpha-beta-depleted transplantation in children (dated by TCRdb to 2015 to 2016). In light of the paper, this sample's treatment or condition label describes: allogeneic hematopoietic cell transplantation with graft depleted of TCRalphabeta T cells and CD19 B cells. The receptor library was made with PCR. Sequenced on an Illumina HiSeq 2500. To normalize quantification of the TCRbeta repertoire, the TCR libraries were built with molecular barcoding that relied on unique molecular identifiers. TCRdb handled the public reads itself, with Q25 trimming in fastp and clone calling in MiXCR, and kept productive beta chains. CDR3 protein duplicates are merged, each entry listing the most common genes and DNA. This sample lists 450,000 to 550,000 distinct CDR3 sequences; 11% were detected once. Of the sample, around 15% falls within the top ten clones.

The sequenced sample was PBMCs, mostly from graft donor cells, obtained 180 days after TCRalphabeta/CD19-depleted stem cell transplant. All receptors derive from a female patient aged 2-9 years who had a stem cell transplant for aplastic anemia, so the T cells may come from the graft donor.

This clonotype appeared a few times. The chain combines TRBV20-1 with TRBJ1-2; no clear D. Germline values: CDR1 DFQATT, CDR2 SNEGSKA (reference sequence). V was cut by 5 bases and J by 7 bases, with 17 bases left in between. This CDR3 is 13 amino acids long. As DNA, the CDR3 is TGCAGTGCTGGAACCGGGCTAATGTCTGGCTACACCTTC. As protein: CSAGTGLMSGYTF.

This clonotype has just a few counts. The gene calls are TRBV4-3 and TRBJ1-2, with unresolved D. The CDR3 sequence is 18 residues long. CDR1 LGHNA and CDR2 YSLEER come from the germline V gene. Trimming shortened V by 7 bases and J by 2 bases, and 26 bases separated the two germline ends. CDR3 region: CASTPHGVVGSPNYGYTF. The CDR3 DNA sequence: TGCGCCAGCACCCCGCATGGGGTTGTCGGTTCACCGAACTATGGCTACACCTTC.

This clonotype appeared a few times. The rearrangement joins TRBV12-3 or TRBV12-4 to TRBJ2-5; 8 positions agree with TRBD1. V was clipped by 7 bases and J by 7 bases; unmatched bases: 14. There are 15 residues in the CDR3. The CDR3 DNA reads TGTGCCAGCAACAGGGGGGACCTATTTGGATGGACCCAGTACTTC. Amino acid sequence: CASNRGDLFGWTQYF.

The chain's CDR3 is CASSLARGRNYGYTF. In DNA, the CDR3 is TGCGCCAGCAGCTTGGCCCGGGGGCGTAACTATGGCTACACCTTC. The chain is built from TRBV5-1 and TRBJ1-2; D possibly corresponds to TRBD1 (6 bases). CDR1 and CDR2 from the germline V gene are SGHRS and YFSETQ. The CDR3 spans 15 residues. Trimming left V 0 bases short and J 1 base short, with 10 bases between.

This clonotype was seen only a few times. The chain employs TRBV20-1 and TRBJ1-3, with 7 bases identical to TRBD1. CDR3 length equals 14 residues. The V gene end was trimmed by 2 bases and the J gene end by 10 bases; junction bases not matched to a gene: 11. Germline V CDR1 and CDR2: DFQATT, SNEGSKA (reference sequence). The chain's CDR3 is CSARPTLGQRTIYF. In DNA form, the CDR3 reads TGCAGTGCTAGACCCACCCTGGGACAGAGGACCATATATTTT.

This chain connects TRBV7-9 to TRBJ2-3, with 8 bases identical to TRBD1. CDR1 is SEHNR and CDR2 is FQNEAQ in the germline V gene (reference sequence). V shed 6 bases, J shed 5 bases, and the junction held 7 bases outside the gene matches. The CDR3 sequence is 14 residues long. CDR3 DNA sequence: TGTGCCAGCAGTGAGGGGACAGGCCGAGATACGCAGTATTTT. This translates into CASSEGTGRDTQYF.

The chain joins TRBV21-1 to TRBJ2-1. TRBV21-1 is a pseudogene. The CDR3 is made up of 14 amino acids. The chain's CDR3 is CASSIRGLDNEQFF. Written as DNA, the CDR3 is TGTGCCAGCAGCATAAGGGGTCTGGACAATGAGCAGTTCTTC.

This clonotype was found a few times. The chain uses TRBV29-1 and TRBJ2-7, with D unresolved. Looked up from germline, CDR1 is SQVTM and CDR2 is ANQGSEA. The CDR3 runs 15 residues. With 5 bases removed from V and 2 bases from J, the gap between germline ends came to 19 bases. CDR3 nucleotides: TGCAGCGTTTCTGGGAAGGCTCTCCCTACCTACGAGCAGTACTTC. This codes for CSVSGKALPTYEQYF.

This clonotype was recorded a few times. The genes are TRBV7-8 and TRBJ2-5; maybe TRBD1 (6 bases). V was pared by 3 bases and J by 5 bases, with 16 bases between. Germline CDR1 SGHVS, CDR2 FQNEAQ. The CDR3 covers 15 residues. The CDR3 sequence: CASSFRQGSRETQYF. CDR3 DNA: TGTGCCAGCAGCTTTAGGCAGGGGAGTCGGGAGACCCAGTACTTC.

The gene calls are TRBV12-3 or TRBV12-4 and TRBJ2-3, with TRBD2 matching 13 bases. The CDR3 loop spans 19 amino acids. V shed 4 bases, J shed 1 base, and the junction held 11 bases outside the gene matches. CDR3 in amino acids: CASSWDPLAGGPGTDTQYF. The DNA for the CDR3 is TGTGCCAGCAGTTGGGATCCACTAGCGGGAGGGCCCGGCACAGATACGCAGTATTTT.

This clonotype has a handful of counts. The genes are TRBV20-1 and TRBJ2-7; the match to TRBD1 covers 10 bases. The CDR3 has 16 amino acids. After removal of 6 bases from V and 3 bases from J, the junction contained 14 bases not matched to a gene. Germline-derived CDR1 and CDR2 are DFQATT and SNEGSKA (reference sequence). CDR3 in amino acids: CSATTQDRGFLYEQYF. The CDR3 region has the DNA TGCAGTGCGACGACTCAGGACAGGGGGTTTCTCTACGAGCAGTACTTC.

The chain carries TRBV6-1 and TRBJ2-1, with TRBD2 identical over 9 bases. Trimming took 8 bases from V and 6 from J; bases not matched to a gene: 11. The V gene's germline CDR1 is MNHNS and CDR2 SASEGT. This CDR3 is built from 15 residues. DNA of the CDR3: TGTGCCAGCGGCGGTAGCGGGAGTCAAGTCAATGAGCAGTTCTTC. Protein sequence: CASGGSGSQVNEQFF.

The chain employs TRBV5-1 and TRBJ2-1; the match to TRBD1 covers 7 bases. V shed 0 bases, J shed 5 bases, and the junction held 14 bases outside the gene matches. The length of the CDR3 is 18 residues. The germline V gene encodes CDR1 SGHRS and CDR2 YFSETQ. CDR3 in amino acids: CASSLASWPRQGHNEQFF. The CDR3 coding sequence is TGCGCCAGCAGCTTGGCGAGCTGGCCGAGACAGGGCCACAATGAGCAGTTCTTC.

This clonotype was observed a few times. The chain's CDR3 is CSVQDGNTEAFF. In DNA form, the CDR3 reads TGCAGCGTTCAGGACGGGAACACTGAAGCTTTCTTT. The chain employs TRBV29-1 and TRBJ1-1; the D is unclear. With 5 bases removed from V and 1 base from J, the gap between germline ends came to 8 bases. Germline CDR1 and CDR2: SQVTM and ANQGSEA. The CDR3 has 12 amino acids. Looking up the rest from reference TRBV29-1 and TRBJ1-1 gives the full variable domain: SAVISQKPSRDICQRGTSLTIQCQVDSQVTMMFWYRQQPGQSLTLIATANQGSEATYESGFVIDKFPISRPNLTFSTLTVSNMSPEDSSIYLCSVQDGNTEAFFGQGTRLTVV.

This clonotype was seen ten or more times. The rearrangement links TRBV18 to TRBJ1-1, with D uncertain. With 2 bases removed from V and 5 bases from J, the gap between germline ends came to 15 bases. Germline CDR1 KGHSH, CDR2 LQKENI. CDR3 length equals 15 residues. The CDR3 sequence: CASSPVAGLGTEAFF. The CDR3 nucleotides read TGTGCCAGCTCACCAGTTGCGGGCTTGGGGACTGAAGCTTTCTTT.

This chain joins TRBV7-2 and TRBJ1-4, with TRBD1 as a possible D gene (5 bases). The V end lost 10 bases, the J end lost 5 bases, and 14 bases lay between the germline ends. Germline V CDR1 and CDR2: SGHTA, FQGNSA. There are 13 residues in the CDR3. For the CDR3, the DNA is TGTGCCACCTCGGACGGACAAAATGAAAAACTGTTTTTT. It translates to CATSDGQNEKLFF.

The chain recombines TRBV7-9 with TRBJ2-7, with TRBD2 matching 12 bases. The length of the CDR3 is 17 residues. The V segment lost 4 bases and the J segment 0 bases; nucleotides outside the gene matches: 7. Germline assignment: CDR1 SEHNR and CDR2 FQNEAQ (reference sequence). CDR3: CASSSVLAGGSSYEQYV. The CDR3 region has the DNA TGTGCCAGCAGCTCAGTTCTAGCGGGAGGGTCCTCCTACGAGCAGTACGTC.

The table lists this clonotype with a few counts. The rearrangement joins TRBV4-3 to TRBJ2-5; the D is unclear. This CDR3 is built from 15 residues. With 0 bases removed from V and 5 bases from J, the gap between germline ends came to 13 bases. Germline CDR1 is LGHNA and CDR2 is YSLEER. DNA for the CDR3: TGCGCCAGCAGCCAAGAACCCAGGATGTGGGAGACCCAGTACTTC. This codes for CASSQEPRMWETQYF.

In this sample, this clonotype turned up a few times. The CDR3 sequence: CASTMGDRGVGQPQHF. CDR3 bases: TGTGCCAGCACTATGGGGGACAGGGGAGTTGGGCAGCCCCAGCATTTT. The gene calls are TRBV28 and TRBJ1-5; 10 nucleotides align to TRBD1. Trimming cost V 7 bases and J 7 bases; bases outside gene matches: 13. CDR1 and CDR2 from the germline V gene are MDHEN and SYDVKM. The CDR3 is 16 residues long.

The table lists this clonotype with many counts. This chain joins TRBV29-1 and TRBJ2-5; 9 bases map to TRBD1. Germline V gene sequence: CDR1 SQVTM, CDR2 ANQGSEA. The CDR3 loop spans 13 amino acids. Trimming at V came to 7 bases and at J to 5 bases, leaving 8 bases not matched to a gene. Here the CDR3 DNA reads TGCAGCGGAGGACAGGGGATTAGGGAGACCCAGTACTTC. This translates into CSGGQGIRETQYF.

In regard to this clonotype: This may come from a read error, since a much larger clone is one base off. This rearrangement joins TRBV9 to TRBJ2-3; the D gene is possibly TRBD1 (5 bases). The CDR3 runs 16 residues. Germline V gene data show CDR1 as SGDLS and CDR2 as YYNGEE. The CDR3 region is CDSSVMGLTSTDTQYF. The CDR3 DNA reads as TGTGACAGCAGCGTAATGGGGCTAACTAGCACAGATACGCAGTATTTT.

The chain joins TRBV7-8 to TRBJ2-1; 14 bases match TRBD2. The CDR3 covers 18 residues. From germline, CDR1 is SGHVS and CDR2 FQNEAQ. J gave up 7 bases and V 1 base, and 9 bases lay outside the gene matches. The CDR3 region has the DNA TGTGCCAGCAGCTTAGGCCCGGGACTAGCGGGAGTGGGGAATGAGCAGTTCTTC. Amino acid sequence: CASSLGPGLAGVGNEQFF.

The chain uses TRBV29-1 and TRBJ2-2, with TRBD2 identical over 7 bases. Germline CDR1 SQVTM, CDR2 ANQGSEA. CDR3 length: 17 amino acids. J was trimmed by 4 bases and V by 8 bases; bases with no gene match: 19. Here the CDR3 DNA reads TGCAGCATTTGTAAGCAGCGGGGCCCTGTGGCCACCGGGGAGCTGTTTTTT. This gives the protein CSICKQRGPVATGELFF.

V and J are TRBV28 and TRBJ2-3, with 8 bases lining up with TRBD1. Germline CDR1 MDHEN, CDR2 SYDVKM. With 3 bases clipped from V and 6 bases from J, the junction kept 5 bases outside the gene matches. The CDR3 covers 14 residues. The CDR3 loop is CASSFPGGRDTQYF. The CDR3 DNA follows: TGTGCCAGCAGTTTCCCAGGGGGCCGTGATACGCAGTATTTT. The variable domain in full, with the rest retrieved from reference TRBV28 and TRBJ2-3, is DVKVTQSSRYLVKRTGEKVFLECVQDMDHENMFWYRQDPGLGLRLIYFSYDVKMKEKGDIPEGYSVSREKKERFSLILESASTNQTSMYLCASSFPGGRDTQYFGPGTRLTVL.

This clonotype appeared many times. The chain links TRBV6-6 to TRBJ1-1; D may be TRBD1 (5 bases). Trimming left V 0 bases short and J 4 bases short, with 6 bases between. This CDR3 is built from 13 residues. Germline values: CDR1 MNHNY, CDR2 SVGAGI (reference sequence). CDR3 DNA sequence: TGTGCCAGCAGTTACTCGAGGGGCACTGAAGCTTTCTTT. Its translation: CASSYSRGTEAFF.

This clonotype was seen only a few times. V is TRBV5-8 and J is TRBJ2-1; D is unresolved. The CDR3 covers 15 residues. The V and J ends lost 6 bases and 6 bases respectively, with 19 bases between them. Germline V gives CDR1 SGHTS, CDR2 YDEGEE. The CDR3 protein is CASTNTYGPRNEQFF. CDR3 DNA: TGTGCCAGCACCAATACCTATGGACCGCGCAATGAGCAGTTCTTC.